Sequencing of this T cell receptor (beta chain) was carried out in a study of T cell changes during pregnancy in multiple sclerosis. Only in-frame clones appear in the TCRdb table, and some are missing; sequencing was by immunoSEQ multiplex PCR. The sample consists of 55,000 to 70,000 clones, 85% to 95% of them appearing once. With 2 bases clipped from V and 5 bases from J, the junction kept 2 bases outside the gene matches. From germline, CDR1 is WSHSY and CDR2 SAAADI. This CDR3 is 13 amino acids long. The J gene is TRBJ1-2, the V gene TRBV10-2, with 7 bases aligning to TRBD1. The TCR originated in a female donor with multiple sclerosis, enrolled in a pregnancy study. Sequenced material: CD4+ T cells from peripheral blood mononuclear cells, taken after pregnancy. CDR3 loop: CASSETGEYGYTF. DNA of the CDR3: TGCGCCAGCAGTGAGACAGGGGAATATGGCTACACCTTC.